This TCR beta chain comes out of a study of T-cell reconstitution after alpha-beta-depleted transplantation in children. Study-wide results and limits: Surviving recipient cells, namely T cells and thymic progenitors, were the source of high day-60 TCRbeta diversity in some patients. Several hundred expanded graft clones reportedly supplied alpha-beta T cells about two months after transplant. At one year after transplant, newly produced T cells mostly accounted for T-cell counts and diversity.

This CDR3 contains 15 residues. The V segment lost 5 bases and the J segment 4 bases; nucleotides outside the gene matches: 10. As to this clonotype: Its antigen is not known.

During its preparation, the TCRbeta library received unique molecular identifiers. A single record per CDR3 protein comes from TCRdb applying MiXCR to the PCR reads. The sample consists of around 960,000 distinct CDR3 sequences, under 30% of them appearing once. The source is a boy under three years old who had a stem cell transplant for SCID, so the T cells may come from the graft donor. Specimen: PBMCs, mostly from graft donor cells, collected 360 days after TCRalphabeta/CD19-depleted stem cell transplant. V usage is TRBV12-3 or TRBV12-4 and J usage is TRBJ2-7, with 8 positions matching TRBD1. The CDR3 DNA reads TGTGCCAGCAGTGGACAGGGCACCTTGGCTTACGAGCAGTACTTC. Amino acid sequence: CASSGQGTLAYEQYF.